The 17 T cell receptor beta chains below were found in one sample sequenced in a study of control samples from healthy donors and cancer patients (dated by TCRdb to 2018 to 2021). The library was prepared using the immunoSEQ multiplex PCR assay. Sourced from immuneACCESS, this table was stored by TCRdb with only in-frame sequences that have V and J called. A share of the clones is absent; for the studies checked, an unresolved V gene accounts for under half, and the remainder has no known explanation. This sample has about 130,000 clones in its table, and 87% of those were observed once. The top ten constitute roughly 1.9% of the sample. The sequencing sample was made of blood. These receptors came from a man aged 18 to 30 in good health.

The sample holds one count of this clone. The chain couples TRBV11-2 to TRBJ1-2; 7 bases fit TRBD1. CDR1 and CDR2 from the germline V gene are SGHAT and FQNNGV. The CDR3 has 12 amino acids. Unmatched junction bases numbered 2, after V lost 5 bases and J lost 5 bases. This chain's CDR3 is CASSLTGYGYTF. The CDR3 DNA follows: TGTGCCAGCAGCCTGACAGGGTATGGCTACACCTTC.

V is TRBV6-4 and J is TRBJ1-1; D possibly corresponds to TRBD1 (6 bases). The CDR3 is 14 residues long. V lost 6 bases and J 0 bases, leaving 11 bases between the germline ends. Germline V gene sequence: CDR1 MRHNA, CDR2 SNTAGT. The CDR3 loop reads CASSLDRLNTEAFF. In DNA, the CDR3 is TGTGCCAGCAGCCTTGACAGGTTGAACACTGAAGCTTTCTTT.

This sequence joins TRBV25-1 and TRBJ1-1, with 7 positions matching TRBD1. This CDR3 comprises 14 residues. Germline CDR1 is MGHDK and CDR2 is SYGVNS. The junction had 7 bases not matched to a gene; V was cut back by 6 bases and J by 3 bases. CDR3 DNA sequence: TGTGCCAGCAGAGAGACAGGGAGGGACACTGAAGCTTTCTTT. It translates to CASRETGRDTEAFF.

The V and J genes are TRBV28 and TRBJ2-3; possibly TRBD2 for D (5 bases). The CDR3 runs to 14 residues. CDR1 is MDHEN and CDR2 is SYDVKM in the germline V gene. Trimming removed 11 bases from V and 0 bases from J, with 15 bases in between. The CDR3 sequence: CAGSGGPSTDTQYF. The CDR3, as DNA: TGTGCCGGGAGTGGCGGCCCTAGCACAGATACGCAGTATTTT.

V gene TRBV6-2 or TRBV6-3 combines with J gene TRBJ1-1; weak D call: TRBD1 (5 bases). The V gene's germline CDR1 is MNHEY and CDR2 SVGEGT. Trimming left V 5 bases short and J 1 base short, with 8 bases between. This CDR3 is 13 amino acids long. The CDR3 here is CASSTTANTEAFF. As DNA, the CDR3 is TGTGCCAGCAGTACGACAGCGAACACTGAAGCTTTCTTT.

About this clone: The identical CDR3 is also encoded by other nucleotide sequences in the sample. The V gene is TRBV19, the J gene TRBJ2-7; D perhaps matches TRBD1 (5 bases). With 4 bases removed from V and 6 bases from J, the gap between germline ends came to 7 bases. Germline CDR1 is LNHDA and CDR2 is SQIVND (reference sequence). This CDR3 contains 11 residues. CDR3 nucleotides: TGTGCCAGTAGTAACCAGGGCGAGCAGTACTTC. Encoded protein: CASSNQGEQYF.

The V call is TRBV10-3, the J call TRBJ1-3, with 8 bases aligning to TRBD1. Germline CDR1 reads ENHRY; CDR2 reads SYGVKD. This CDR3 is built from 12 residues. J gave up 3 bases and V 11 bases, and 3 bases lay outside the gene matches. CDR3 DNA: TGTGCCGCCACAGGGGGTGGAAACACCATATATTTT. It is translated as CAATGGGNTIYF.

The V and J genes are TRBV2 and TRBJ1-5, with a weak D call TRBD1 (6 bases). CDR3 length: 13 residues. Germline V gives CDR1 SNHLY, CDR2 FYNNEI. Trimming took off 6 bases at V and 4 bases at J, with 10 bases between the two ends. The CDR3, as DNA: TGTGCCAGCAGAGCGAGGGGGAATCAGCCCCAGCATTTT. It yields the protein CASRARGNQPQHF.

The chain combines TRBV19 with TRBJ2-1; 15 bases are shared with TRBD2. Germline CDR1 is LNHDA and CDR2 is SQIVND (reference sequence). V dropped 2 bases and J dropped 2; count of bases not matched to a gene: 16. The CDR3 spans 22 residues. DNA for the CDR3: TGTGCCAGTAGTATATCCCCTGCCGGGACTAGCGGGAGGCCGCGGGCCTACAATGAGCAGTTCTTC. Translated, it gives CASSISPAGTSGRPRAYNEQFF.

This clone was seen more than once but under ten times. The CDR3: CASRRGPEDYSNQPQHF. In nucleotides, the CDR3 is TGTGCCAGTAGGAGGGGTCCGGAGGATTATAGCAATCAGCCCCAGCATTTT. The chain carries TRBV19 and TRBJ1-5; D might be TRBD1 (5 bases). This CDR3 comprises 17 residues. Germline V gene sequence: CDR1 LNHDA, CDR2 SQIVND (reference sequence). The ends were cut back, 6 bases at V and 0 bases at J, with 18 bases in the middle.

The CDR3 reads CASYREELYEQYF. CDR3 nucleotides: TGTGCCAGCTACAGGGAGGAGTTGTACGAGCAGTACTTC. The rearrangement joins TRBV28 to TRBJ2-7; D might be TRBD1 or TRBD2, each matching 6 bases. The CDR3 runs 13 residues. Germline loops: CDR1 MDHEN, CDR2 SYDVKM. Trimming shortened V by 8 bases and J by 4 bases, and 15 bases separated the two germline ends.

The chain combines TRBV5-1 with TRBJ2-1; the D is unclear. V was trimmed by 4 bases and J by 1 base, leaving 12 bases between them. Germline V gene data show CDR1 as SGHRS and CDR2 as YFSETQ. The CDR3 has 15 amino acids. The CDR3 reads CASSGSWGSYNEQFF. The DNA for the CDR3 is TGCGCCAGCAGCGGAAGTTGGGGATCCTACAATGAGCAGTTCTTC. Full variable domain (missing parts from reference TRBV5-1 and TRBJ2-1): KAGVTQTPRYLIKTRGQQVTLSCSPISGHRSVSWYQQTPGQGLQFLFEYFSETQRNKGNFPGRFSGRQFSNSRSEMNVSTLELGDSALYLCASSGSWGSYNEQFFGPGTRLTVL.

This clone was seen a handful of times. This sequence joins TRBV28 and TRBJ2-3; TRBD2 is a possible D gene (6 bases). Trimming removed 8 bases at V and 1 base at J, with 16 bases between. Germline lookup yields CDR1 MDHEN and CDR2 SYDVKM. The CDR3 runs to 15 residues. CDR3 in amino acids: CASVKVGGGTDTQYF. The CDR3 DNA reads TGTGCCAGCGTCAAGGTGGGCGGGGGCACAGATACGCAGTATTTT.

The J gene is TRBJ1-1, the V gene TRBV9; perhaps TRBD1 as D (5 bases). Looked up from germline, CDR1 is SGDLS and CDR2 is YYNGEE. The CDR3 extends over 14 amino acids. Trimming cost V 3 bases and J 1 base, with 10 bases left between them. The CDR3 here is CASSAGLSNTEAFF. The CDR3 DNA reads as TGTGCCAGCAGCGCGGGACTCTCGAACACTGAAGCTTTCTTT. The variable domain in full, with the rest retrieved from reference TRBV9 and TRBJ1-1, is DSGVTQTPKHLITATGQRVTLRCSPRSGDLSVYWYQQSLDQGLQFLIQYYNGEERAKGNILERFSAQQFPDLHSELNLSSLELGDSALYFCASSAGLSNTEAFFGQGTRLTVV.

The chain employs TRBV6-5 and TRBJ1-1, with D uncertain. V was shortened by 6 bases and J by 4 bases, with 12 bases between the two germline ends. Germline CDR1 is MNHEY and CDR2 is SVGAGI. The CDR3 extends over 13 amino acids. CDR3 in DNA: TGTGCCAGCAGCCTGACCCCTGCCACTGAAGCTTTCTTT. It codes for CASSLTPATEAFF.

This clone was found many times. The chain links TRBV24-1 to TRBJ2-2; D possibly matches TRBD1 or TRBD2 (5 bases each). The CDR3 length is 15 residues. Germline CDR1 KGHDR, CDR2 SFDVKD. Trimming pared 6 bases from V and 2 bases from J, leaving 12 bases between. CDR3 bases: TGTGCCACCAGTCGTAACGGGGCCAACACCGGGGAGCTGTTTTTT. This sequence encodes CATSRNGANTGELFF.

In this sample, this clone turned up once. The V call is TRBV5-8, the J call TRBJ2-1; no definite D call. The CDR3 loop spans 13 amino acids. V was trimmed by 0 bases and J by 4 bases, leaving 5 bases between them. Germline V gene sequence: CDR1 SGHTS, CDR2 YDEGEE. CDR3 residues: CASSLERYNEQFF. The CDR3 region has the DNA TGTGCCAGCAGCTTGGAACGTTACAATGAGCAGTTCTTC.